Below, 2 T cell receptor beta chains from the same sample are listed, as sequenced in a study of T cell repertoires in cytomegalovirus infection. MiXCR, applied by TCRdb to the reads, yields one record per CDR3 protein. In the table there are about 890,000 distinct CDR3 sequences, 25% to 40% of which are singletons. Their specific antigens are unknown. Sequenced here: cultured CD8+ T cells from PBMCs, sampled from culture after CMV antigen stimulation. The receptors originated from a human donor in good health (CMV status not recorded). Some clones in this sample may be carry-over from other donors' samples.

This clonotype was recorded a few times. The rearrangement uses TRBV28 and TRBJ2-5; 10 bases fit TRBD2. CDR1 and CDR2 (germline): MDHEN, SYDVKM. This CDR3 comprises 16 residues. V lost 3 bases and J lost 3; bases outside the gene matches: 7. The DNA of the CDR3 is TGTGCCAGCAGTTTTGCTAGCGGGGGCCTCGAAGAGACCCAGTACTTC. This encodes CASSFASGGLEETQYF.

The genes are TRBV27 and TRBJ2-7; D is ambiguous. The V gene's germline CDR1 is MNHEY and CDR2 SMNVEV (reference sequence). The ends were cut back, 8 bases at V and 2 bases at J, with 7 bases in the middle. CDR3 length: 11 amino acids. CDR3 amino acids: CASARAYEQYF. The DNA for the CDR3 is TGTGCCAGCGCCCGAGCCTACGAGCAGTACTTC.